Listed below are T cell receptor beta chains from one sample, sequenced in a study of T cell changes during pregnancy in multiple sclerosis. Repertoires were generated with immunoSEQ multiplex PCR, while TCRdb's copy carries only in-frame clones and drops some. The profile shows around 58,000 clones, about 91% of them singletons. The material sequenced was peripheral blood, taken before pregnancy. All receptors come from a female donor with multiple sclerosis, enrolled in a pregnancy study. Each CDR3 is given with its conserved first and last residue. The order of the fields is D gene, clone size, J gene, V gene, CDR3 DNA, CDR3 protein. D genes are given only for firm matches. The size field is filled for only some rows; it gives once, few, many or a size class.

TRBD1 . TRBJ2-7 TRBV19 TGTGCCAGTAGTGCCGGGACAGGTGGCTACGAGCAGTACTTC CASSAGTGGYEQYF
. . TRBJ2-5 TRBV27 TGTGCCAGCAGCATGTCTCACCTCGACGGGTCCCAGTACTTC CASSMSHLDGSQYF
. . TRBJ1-4 TRBV7-6 TGTGCCAGCAGCTTAGGGACAGCCTATGAAAAACTGTTTTTT CASSLGTAYEKLFF
. . TRBJ2-5 TRBV6-5 TGTGCCAGCAGCCAAGGACTATTCGGAGAGACCCAGTACTTC CASSQGLFGETQYF
. . TRBJ1-1 TRBV4-3 TGCGCCAGCAGCCAAGATGGGGAGGGGTCCACTGAAGCTTTCTTT CASSQDGEGSTEAFF
. . TRBJ2-1 TRBV27 TGTGCCAGCAGTTTAGACTGGGGGGGAGGGGGTTTCCGAGACAATGAGCAGTTCTTC CASSLDWGGGGFRDNEQFF
. . TRBJ1-4 TRBV7-9 TGTGCCAGCAGCTTCGGGGGTACTAATGAAAAACTGTTTTTT CASSFGGTNEKLFF
TRBD2 few TRBJ2-5 TRBV6-4 TGTGCCAGCAGTGGGACTAGCGAAGAGACCCAGTACTTC CASSGTSEETQYF
. . TRBJ2-1 TRBV19 TGTGCCAGTAGTCGCTCAGGGGTTGAGGATGAGCAGTTCTTC CASSRSGVEDEQFF
. . TRBJ2-1 TRBV4-3 TGCGCCAGCAGCCCGTTTTTAGTGGGTGAGGGCCTTAACAATGAGCAGTTCTTC CASSPFLVGEGLNNEQFF
. . TRBJ1-1 TRBV4-1 TGCGCCAGCGGCCCGACACCGATGAACACTGAAGCTTTCTTT CASGPTPMNTEAFF
. . TRBJ1-1 TRBV4-3 TGCGCCAGCAGCCAAGTTACCAGGGCCACTGAAGCTTTCTTT CASSQVTRATEAFF
. . TRBJ2-5 TRBV5-6 TGTGCCAGCAGCTCCGGAATGGCGGAAGAGACCCAGTACTTC CASSSGMAEETQYF
. . TRBJ1-2 TRBV4-3 TGCGCCAGCAGCCAAGATACGCAAAGGCGGGGCTACACCTTC CASSQDTQRRGYTF
. . TRBJ2-7 TRBV6-6 TGTGCCAGCAGTTACGAAGCGAGCTCCTACGAGCAGTACTTC CASSYEASSYEQYF
. . TRBJ1-2 TRBV30 TGTGCCTGGAGTATTCGGTCCTATGGCTACACCTTC CAWSIRSYGYTF
TRBD2 once TRBJ2-1 TRBV7-3 TGTGCCAGCAGCTTATTCCACGGACTAGCGATAAATGAGCAGTTCTTC CASSLFHGLAINEQFF
TRBD2 . TRBJ2-5 TRBV4-1 TGCGCCAGCAGCCACCGGGGGGGGTACCAAGAGACCCAGTACTTC CASSHRGGYQETQYF
TRBD1 . TRBJ1-6 TRBV19 TGTGCCAGTAGTATAGTCGGACAGGCGGATTCACCCCTCCACTTT CASSIVGQADSPLHF
. . TRBJ1-3 TRBV7-8 TGTGCCAGCAGCTTTCTCATGAGGTCTGGAAACACCATATATTTT CASSFLMRSGNTIYF
TRBD1 once TRBJ2-1 TRBV9 TGTGCCAGCAGCGCTTCAACAGGGGGTGAATCCTACAATGAGCAGTTCTTC CASSASTGGESYNEQFF
. . TRBJ1-1 TRBV5-5 TGTGCCAGCAGCTTGGTACCGGGGGCTGAAGCTTTCTTT CASSLVPGAEAFF
. . TRBJ1-4 TRBV30 TGTGCCTGGAGTTCAGGGATCATATCTAATGAAAAACTGTTTTTT CAWSSGIISNEKLFF
TRBD1 . TRBJ2-7 TRBV7-2 TGTGCCAGCAACCCTGACAGGGGGCTGGGCGAGCAGTACTTC CASNPDRGLGEQYF
. . TRBJ1-5 TRBV19 TGTGCCAGTAGTATTGGCCTCTTACAGGAATCGCCCCAGCATTTT CASSIGLLQESPQHF
. . TRBJ2-1 TRBV11-2 TGTGCCAGCAAAACCTTTTCGGGGGGCGTCTACAATGAGCAGTTCTTC CASKTFSGGVYNEQFF
. few TRBJ2-7 TRBV6-5 TGTGCCAGCAGTTACGCTGGCGGAGGCTACGAGCAGTACTTC CASSYAGGGYEQYF
. once TRBJ1-6 TRBV19 TGTGCCAGTAGTATGCGGGACCGCGTTGGGTCACCCCTCCACTTT CASSMRDRVGSPLHF
. . TRBJ1-6 TRBV2 TGTGCCAGCAGCTCGACCTGGTACAGTTCACCCCTCCACTTT CASSSTWYSSPLHF
. . TRBJ2-2 TRBV7-2 TGTGCCAGCAGCTTGCGGAGTACCGGGGAGCTGTTTTTT CASSLRSTGELFF
. once TRBJ1-4 TRBV4-1 TGCGCCAGCAGCCAAGAAAGGGGGAGGGGGTTTGGGTCCGTTAATGAAAAACTGTTTTTT CASSQERGRGFGSVNEKLFF
TRBD2 . TRBJ2-3 TRBV2 TGTGCCAGCAGGCAGGGACGGGGGGGTACGCAGTATTTT CASRQGRGGTQYF
TRBD1 . TRBJ1-1 TRBV7-9 TGTGCCAGCAGCTTAGATACAGGGGCCACTGAAGCTTTCTTT CASSLDTGATEAFF
TRBD1 . TRBJ1-4 TRBV6-5 TGTGCCAGCAGTTACTCCGGACAGGAGGCGGAAAAACTGTTTTTT CASSYSGQEAEKLFF
TRBD1 . TRBJ1-1 TRBV25-1 TGTGCCAGCAGCTTGACAGGGGGTATGAGCACTGAAGCTTTCTTT CASSLTGGMSTEAFF
. . TRBJ2-7 TRBV7-9 TGTGCCAGCAGCCCAGCGCGACAGTTAAGCTACGAGCAGTACTTC CASSPARQLSYEQYF
TRBD1 . TRBJ1-1 TRBV10-3 TGTGCCGCAGGACAGGGAGACAGAACTGAAGCTTTCTTT CAAGQGDRTEAFF
. once TRBJ2-1 TRBV7-9 TGTGCCAGCAGCCCAGCGGTGGGATGGGGTCGGGATGAGCAGTTCTTC CASSPAVGWGRDEQFF
. . TRBJ2-7 TRBV11-2 TGTGCCAGCAGCTTATGGAGCGACGAGCAGTACTTC CASSLWSDEQYF
TRBD1 . TRBJ1-5 TRBV2 TGTGCCAGCAGGAGGGACAGGGTCAGTCAGCCCCAGCATTTT CASRRDRVSQPQHF
. . TRBJ2-3 TRBV11-2 TGTGCCAGCAGCCAAAACCGGGACACAGATACGCAGTATTTT CASSQNRDTDTQYF
TRBD1 . TRBJ1-1 TRBV7-2 TGTGCCAGCAGGAATACAGGGGTTATGAACACTGAAGCTTTCTTT CASRNTGVMNTEAFF
. . TRBJ1-2 TRBV11-2 TGTGCCAGCAGACCCTTACAGAATCATGGCTACACCTTC CASRPLQNHGYTF
. once TRBJ2-3 TRBV5-4 TGTGCCAGCAGCTCGGGACTCTCCACAGATACGCAGTATTTT CASSSGLSTDTQYF
. . TRBJ1-1 TRBV10-1 TGCGCCAGCAGTGATAGCCAGAACACTGAAGCTTTCTTT CASSDSQNTEAFF
. . TRBJ1-5 TRBV15 TGTGCCACCAGCGGACGACAGAATCAGCCCCAGCATTTT CATSGRQNQPQHF
TRBD1 . TRBJ1-1 TRBV29-1 TGCAGCGTTGACCAGGACAGGGGGCGAACGGCTTTCTTT CSVDQDRGRTAFF
. . TRBJ2-1 TRBV10-3 TGTGCCATCAGTGGGCCGGGTTTAGGCAATGAGCAGTTCTTC CAISGPGLGNEQFF
. . TRBJ2-1 TRBV4-1 TGCGCCAGCAGCCAAGTGGGAGGTAATGAGCAGTTCTTC CASSQVGGNEQFF
. . TRBJ1-2 TRBV4-3 TGCGCCAGCAGCCAATCGGGAAGCTTCTATGGCTACACCTTC CASSQSGSFYGYTF
TRBD2 once TRBJ2-1 TRBV19 TGTGCCAGTAGCCCCCCGGGGGGCTACAATGAGCAGTTCTTC CASSPPGGYNEQFF
. . TRBJ1-4 TRBV6-5 TGTGCCAGCAGCTTCCGGACTAATGAAAAACTGTTTTTT CASSFRTNEKLFF